The 8 T cell receptor beta chains listed next were all sequenced from one sample in a study of glioma-infiltrating T cells after dendritic cell vaccination. Assay used: immunoSEQ multiplex PCR; TCRdb lists only in-frame clones, some missing. This table holds roughly 100,000 clones, roughly 81% found once. Sequencing was performed on blood, taken before dendritic cell vaccination. All receptors derive from a human donor with glioblastoma.

The chain has TRBV2 and TRBJ2-3; TRBD1 might be the D (6 bases). V was clipped by 4 bases and J by 4 bases, with 9 bases between them. The CDR3 spans 13 residues. Germline V gene data show CDR1 as SNHLY and CDR2 as FYNNEI. The CDR3 nucleotides are TGTGCCAGCAGTGGAGCAGGGGCAGATACGCAGTATTTT. Translation gives CASSGAGADTQYF.

The chain employs TRBV7-9 and TRBJ2-3; a weak D match, TRBD1 (5 bases). CDR1 SEHNR and CDR2 FQNEAQ come from the germline V gene (reference sequence). The CDR3 extends over 15 amino acids. Trimming cost V 2 bases and J 3 bases, with 12 bases left between them. CDR3 nucleotide sequence: TGTGCCAGCAGCTTAATCAGGGTGGGGACAGATACGCAGTATTTT. It yields the protein CASSLIRVGTDTQYF. Combining the CDR3 with reference TRBV7-9 and TRBJ2-3 gives the whole variable domain DTGVSQNPRHKITKRGQNVTFRCDPISEHNRLYWYRQTLGQGPEFLTYFQNEAQLEKSRLLSDRFSAERPKGSFSTLEIQRTEQGDSAMYLCASSLIRVGTDTQYFGPGTRLTVL.

The chain has TRBV4-1 and TRBJ2-2; D uncertain. Germline CDR1 and CDR2: MGHRA and YSYEKL. The CDR3 consists of 17 residues. V was trimmed by 3 bases and J by 0 bases, leaving 14 bases between them. The CDR3 region has the DNA TGCGCCAGCAGCCATTTCTTGCGTAGTGCGAACACCGGGGAGCTGTTTTTT. It specifies CASSHFLRSANTGELFF.

The V gene is TRBV27, the J gene TRBJ2-2; 10 bases agree with TRBD1. Losses at the gene ends were 3 bases for V and 6 bases for J; bases not matched to a gene: 4. Germline CDR1 and CDR2: MNHEY and SMNVEV (reference sequence). The CDR3 consists of 15 residues. Here the CDR3 DNA reads TGTGCCAGCAGTTTGCGCGGACAGGGGGCCGGGGAGCTGTTTTTT. This sequence encodes CASSLRGQGAGELFF.

This chain connects TRBV30 to TRBJ2-7; weak D call: TRBD2 (5 bases). The ends were cut back, 1 base at V and 0 bases at J, with 16 bases in the middle. The length of the CDR3 is 16 residues. CDR1 and CDR2 from the germline V gene are GTSNPN and SVGIG (reference sequence). CDR3 in amino acids: CAWSDLRGTSSYEQYF. CDR3 nucleotide sequence: TGTGCCTGGAGTGATTTGAGAGGAACTAGCTCCTACGAGCAGTACTTC.

The chain combines TRBV4-2 with TRBJ2-2; TRBD2 might be the D (6 bases). V lost 2 bases, J lost 7 bases, and 20 bases lay in between. This CDR3 has 17 amino acids. The germline V gene encodes CDR1 LGHNA and CDR2 YNFKEQ. CDR3: CASSQIGGGLSGGELFF. The CDR3 DNA is TGTGCCAGCAGCCAAATCGGTGGAGGGCTAAGCGGCGGGGAGCTGTTTTTT.

The rearrangement joins TRBV5-1 to TRBJ2-3; TRBD1 agrees at 8 bases. The CDR3 consists of 15 residues. The germline V gene encodes CDR1 SGHRS and CDR2 YFSETQ. V lost 6 bases to trimming and J lost 5 bases; unmatched junction nucleotides: 11. The CDR3 nucleotides read TGCGCCAGCACCATAGGACAGGGCGGTGGAGATACGCAGTATTTT. Protein: CASTIGQGGGDTQYF.

This rearrangement joins TRBV19 to TRBJ2-3, with a tentative D call TRBD1 (5 bases). V was clipped by 4 bases and J by 2 bases, with 13 bases between them. The germline V gene encodes CDR1 LNHDA and CDR2 SQIVND (reference sequence). The CDR3 contains 15 residues. CDR3 bases: TGTGCCAGTAGTACCGGACAAGGGGACACAGATACGCAGTATTTT. Its protein is CASSTGQGDTDTQYF.